Below, one T cell receptor beta chain is given with its context. This record belongs to a study of blood T cell repertoires in COVID-19. Under the authors' procedure: Estimated nucleated cell counts came from reference gene primer amplification. Clones were sequenced by immunoSEQ multiplex PCR, and TCRdb holds only the in-frame ones, with some missing. D and trimming come from the DNA, and the V and J calls and clone size come from that table. The table records some 68,000 clones, about 91% of them present only once. Seattle's cohort entered during active infection and was followed longitudinally. Germline V lookup: CDR1 LNHDA, CDR2 SQIVND (reference sequence). This CDR3 spans 14 amino acids. The germline V and J ends were trimmed by 5 bases and 5 bases, with 15 bases remaining between them.

Specimen: peripheral blood. This TCR was recovered from a man between 40 and 49 years old with COVID-19, enrolled during active disease. The V call is TRBV19, the J call TRBJ1-2; weak D call: TRBD1 (6 bases). The CDR3 loop is CASSLTSDRYGYTF. CDR3 DNA: TGTGCCAGTAGTCTTACCTCGGACAGATATGGCTACACCTTC.